The entry below describes one T cell receptor (beta chain). The sample is drawn from a study of T cell changes during pregnancy in multiple sclerosis. Germline loops: CDR1 MNHEY, CDR2 SMNVEV (reference sequence). CDR3 size: 15 residues. Trimming took off 2 bases at V and 1 base at J, with 10 bases between the two ends. Assay used: immunoSEQ multiplex PCR; TCRdb lists only in-frame clones, some missing. The sample holds 50,000 to 80,000 clones; roughly 92% are singletons and the top ten take more than 1.3%. This clonotype originated in a female donor with multiple sclerosis, enrolled in a pregnancy study. The chain couples TRBV27 to TRBJ2-3; perhaps TRBD1 as D (5 bases). Sequencing used peripheral blood, obtained in the second trimester of pregnancy. The CDR3 loop is CASSLRPGRTDTQYF. The CDR3 DNA is TGTGCCAGCAGTTTAAGGCCAGGGCGCACAGATACGCAGTATTTT.